These 31 T cell receptor beta chains came from one sample sequenced in a study of blood T cell repertoires in COVID-19. The assay was immunoSEQ multiplex PCR, and TCRdb's table has in-frame clones only and misses some. The sample has about 270,000 clones, about 85% seen once. Sequencing input: PBMCs or T cells enriched from blood (not recorded which). These receptors originate from a woman aged 45 to 65 who had recovered from COVID-19.

The chain joins TRBV6-5 to TRBJ2-7; possibly TRBD1 for D (5 bases). The V end lost 0 bases, the J end lost 2 bases, and 11 bases lay between the germline ends. CDR3 size: 15 residues. The germline CDR1 and CDR2 sequences are MNHEY and SVGAGI. CDR3 DNA sequence: TGTGCCAGCAGTTACTCGTTTAAGGGGCCCTACGAGCAGTACTTC. It yields the protein CASSYSFKGPYEQYF.

This chain joins TRBV28 and TRBJ1-6; possibly TRBD1 for D (5 bases). The V and J ends lost 6 bases and 7 bases respectively, with 22 bases between them. The CDR3 totals 17 residues. Germline V gene lookup returns CDR1 MDHEN and CDR2 SYDVKM. CDR3 sequence: CASSHNPGGVGNSPLHF. For the CDR3, the DNA is TGTGCCAGCAGCCACAATCCTGGGGGGGTAGGGAATTCACCCCTCCACTTT.

The rearrangement uses TRBV6-6 and TRBJ2-7; 10 nucleotides agree with TRBD1. The germline gives CDR1 MNHNY, CDR2 SVGAGI (reference sequence). Losses at the gene ends were 7 bases for V and 6 bases for J; bases not matched to a gene: 9. The CDR3 extends over 14 amino acids. The CDR3 DNA reads TGTGCCAGCACCAAGGGACAGGGGAATCGCGAGCAGTACTTC. This encodes CASTKGQGNREQYF.

This clone was counted a single time. The chain employs TRBV28 and TRBJ2-1; 12 nucleotides match TRBD2. This CDR3 has 21 amino acids. Germline V gives CDR1 MDHEN, CDR2 SYDVKM. The V gene end was trimmed by 7 bases and the J gene end by 0 bases; junction bases not matched to a gene: 19. Here the CDR3 reads CASKTSGPYWGLAGSYNEQFF. The CDR3 DNA reads as TGTGCCAGCAAAACTAGCGGGCCTTATTGGGGACTAGCGGGCTCCTACAATGAGCAGTTCTTC.

The V gene is TRBV27, the J gene TRBJ2-7; 7 bases fit TRBD2. Germline CDR1 and CDR2: MNHEY and SMNVEV (reference sequence). V dropped 2 bases and J dropped 0; count of bases not matched to a gene: 7. This CDR3 is 16 amino acids long. The CDR3 loop is CASSLGVQRDSYEQYF. In nucleotides, the CDR3 is TGTGCCAGCAGTTTAGGGGTACAGCGGGACTCCTACGAGCAGTACTTC.

V is TRBV24-1 and J is TRBJ2-3; TRBD1 matches at 10 bases. The ends lost 3 bases at V and 1 base at J; junction bases unmatched: 3. There are 16 residues in the CDR3. Germline loops: CDR1 KGHDR, CDR2 SFDVKD. The CDR3 here is CATSDPGTGGTDTQYF. As DNA, the CDR3 is TGTGCCACCAGTGATCCCGGGACAGGGGGCACAGATACGCAGTATTTT.

V is TRBV5-5 and J is TRBJ2-1, with TRBD1 matching 10 bases. CDR1 and CDR2 from the germline V gene are SGHKS and YYEKEE (reference sequence). The CDR3 is 15 amino acids. V was clipped by 10 bases and J by 6 bases; unmatched bases: 13. This chain's CDR3 is CACWFRGQGFNEQFF. CDR3 coding DNA: TGTGCCTGCTGGTTCAGGGGACAGGGGTTCAATGAGCAGTTCTTC.

This clone was detected only once. The rearrangement uses TRBV7-9 and TRBJ2-4; 7 bases fit TRBD1. The CDR3 is made up of 14 amino acids. Germline V gene data show CDR1 as SEHNR and CDR2 as FQNEAQ (reference sequence). J was trimmed by 7 bases and V by 5 bases; bases with no gene match: 8. CDR3 bases: TGTGCCAGCAGCCCAGGGGACAGTCATAACATTCAGTACTTC. Translated: CASSPGDSHNIQYF.

The V gene is TRBV28, the J gene TRBJ1-2; 7 bases are shared with TRBD1. Germline assignment: CDR1 MDHEN and CDR2 SYDVKM. The length of the CDR3 is 13 residues. With V trimmed by 9 bases and J by 5 bases, 9 bases remained unmatched. The CDR3, as DNA: TGTGCCAGTACCGGGACAGCCGGTTATGGCTACACCTTC. Amino acid sequence: CASTGTAGYGYTF.

For the CDR3, the DNA is TGTGCCAGTAGTCCCCCCCACAGGATTAGCCAAAATCAGCCCCAGCATTTT. Translated: CASSPPHRISQNQPQHF. The chain couples TRBV19 to TRBJ1-5; D may be TRBD1 (5 bases). The CDR3 runs 17 residues. Trimming shortened V by 5 bases and J by 4 bases, and 21 bases separated the two germline ends. CDR1 and CDR2 (germline): LNHDA, SQIVND (reference sequence).

This chain joins TRBV6-5 and TRBJ1-1, with D maybe TRBD1 (6 bases). Germline V CDR1 and CDR2: MNHEY, SVGAGI. Trimming left V 6 bases short and J 6 bases short, with 17 bases between. This CDR3 spans 14 amino acids. The CDR3 bases are TGTGCCAGCAGCCTTAGGACAGCGGGGTCTGAAGCTTTCTTT. This encodes CASSLRTAGSEAFF.

This clone was seen only a few times. The chain combines TRBV7-2 with TRBJ2-7, with TRBD2 matching over 7 bases. This CDR3 has 14 residues. The junction had 5 bases not matched to a gene; V was cut back by 2 bases and J by 4 bases. The germline V gene has CDR1 SGHTA and CDR2 FQGNSA. The CDR3 DNA follows: TGTGCCAGCAGCTTACTAGCGGACGTATACGAGCAGTACTTC. Protein: CASSLLADVYEQYF.

The chain carries TRBV24-1 and TRBJ1-2; 9 bases agree with TRBD1. Germline trimming cut 2 bases from V and 6 bases from J; bases unmatched to any gene: 6. CDR1 and CDR2 from the germline V gene are KGHDR and SFDVKD. The CDR3 contains 15 residues. CDR3 protein: CATSDSRDRVDGYTF. The CDR3 nucleotides read TGTGCCACCAGTGATTCTAGGGACAGGGTCGATGGCTACACCTTC.

The J gene is TRBJ1-1, the V gene TRBV11-2; TRBD1 might be the D (5 bases). The CDR3 covers 14 residues. CDR1 and CDR2 (germline): SGHAT, FQNNGV. V lost 0 bases and J lost 4, with 9 bases in between. CDR3 region: CASSLDQGFTEAFF. As DNA, the CDR3 is TGTGCCAGCAGCTTAGATCAGGGCTTCACTGAAGCTTTCTTT. The full variable domain, with the rest looked up from reference TRBV11-2 and TRBJ1-1, is EAGVAQSPRYKIIEKRQSVAFWCNPISGHATLYWYQQILGQGPKLLIQFQNNGVVDDSQLPKDRFSAERLKGVDSTLKIQPAKLEDSAVYLCASSLDQGFTEAFFGQGTRLTVV.

The rearrangement links TRBV7-9 to TRBJ2-3, with TRBD2 identical over 7 bases. Trimming removed 4 bases from V and 4 bases from J; junction bases left unmatched: 8. Germline V gene data show CDR1 as SEHNR and CDR2 as FQNEAQ (reference sequence). The CDR3 sequence is 15 residues long. Here the CDR3 DNA reads TGTGCCAGCAGCTCCAGACTAGCTCTCCCAGATACGCAGTATTTT. Translating gives CASSSRLALPDTQYF.

The chain couples TRBV10-3 to TRBJ1-1, with D possibly TRBD1 on 5 matching bases. From germline, CDR1 is ENHRY and CDR2 SYGVKD. V lost 7 bases, J lost 6 bases, and 21 bases lay in between. There are 15 residues in the CDR3. The CDR3 DNA sequence: TGTGCCATCACCACACAGGCTCAAGGAGAAGCTGAAGCTTTCTTT. Translating it yields CAITTQAQGEAEAFF.

CDR3 sequence reads: CASNKQGNYGYTF. In nucleotides, the CDR3 is TGTGCCAGCAATAAACAGGGGAACTATGGCTACACCTTC. The chain combines TRBV25-1 with TRBJ1-2; 7 bases match TRBD1. The CDR3 contains 13 residues. Germline V gives CDR1 MGHDK, CDR2 SYGVNS. J was trimmed by 2 bases and V by 7 bases; bases with no gene match: 4.

The chain employs TRBV28 and TRBJ1-2, with D perhaps TRBD1 (6 bases). V shed 2 bases and J shed 7 bases, with 11 bases lying between them. The CDR3 totals 13 residues. Germline V gene sequence: CDR1 MDHEN, CDR2 SYDVKM. The CDR3 loop is CASSLRGAVGYTF. DNA of the CDR3: TGTGCCAGCAGTTTACGGGGGGCTGTTGGCTACACCTTC.

V is TRBV4-3 and J is TRBJ2-7; TRBD1 matches 9 bases. V lost 5 bases, J lost 7 bases, and 9 bases stayed unmatched. CDR1 is LGHNA, CDR2 YSLEER, per germline. The CDR3 is 14 amino acids. The CDR3 loop reads CASSSNRGLREQYF. CDR3 coding DNA: TGCGCCAGCAGCAGTAACAGGGGGCTAAGAGAGCAGTACTTC.

The V and J genes are TRBV5-1 and TRBJ1-2; 7 bases match TRBD1. V was clipped by 4 bases and J by 3 bases; unmatched bases: 9. Germline CDR1 SGHRS, CDR2 YFSETQ. CDR3 length: 15 residues. The CDR3 sequence is CASSQADRSYYGYTF. CDR3 sequence (DNA): TGCGCCAGCAGCCAGGCGGACAGGAGTTACTATGGCTACACCTTC.

This chain's CDR3 is CASSGRTGDVGEQYF. CDR3 bases: TGTGCCAGTAGTGGAAGGACAGGGGACGTAGGCGAGCAGTACTTC. This chain connects TRBV19 to TRBJ2-7, with 9 bases that match TRBD1. The CDR3 is 15 amino acids. Germline loops: CDR1 LNHDA, CDR2 SQIVND (reference sequence). V lost 5 bases to trimming and J lost 6 bases; unmatched junction nucleotides: 11.

This clone appeared once. The V gene is TRBV7-2, the J gene TRBJ1-4, with D unresolved. The CDR3 consists of 14 residues. Germline V gene sequence: CDR1 SGHTA, CDR2 FQGNSA. The V end lost 4 bases, the J end lost 6 bases, and 12 bases lay between the germline ends. The CDR3 loop is CASSSNSVYEKLFF. The CDR3 nucleotides read TGTGCCAGCAGCTCGAATTCAGTTTATGAAAAACTGTTTTTT.

The V and J genes are TRBV7-8 and TRBJ2-1; D is unresolved. V lost 1 base, J lost 6 bases, and 16 bases lay in between. This CDR3 is built from 16 residues. Germline assignment: CDR1 SGHVS and CDR2 FQNEAQ. CDR3 DNA sequence: TGTGCCAGCAGCTTAGAATCGCCCAGGCCCTCCAATGAGCAGTTCTTC. Protein: CASSLESPRPSNEQFF.

This clone was detected a few times. This rearrangement joins TRBV7-9 to TRBJ2-1, with TRBD2 matching over 8 bases. The CDR3 consists of 15 residues. From germline, CDR1 is SEHNR and CDR2 FQNEAQ (reference sequence). V was pared by 5 bases and J by 3 bases, with 6 bases of the junction left unmatched. The CDR3 protein is CASSPHSGNYNEQFF. For the CDR3, the DNA is TGTGCCAGCAGCCCGCATAGCGGGAACTACAATGAGCAGTTCTTC.

The genes are TRBV18 and TRBJ1-6; TRBD1 matches at 8 bases. The ends lost 4 bases at V and 10 bases at J; junction bases unmatched: 3. Looked up from germline, CDR1 is KGHSH and CDR2 is LQKENI. This CDR3 spans 13 amino acids. The CDR3 coding sequence is TGTGCCAGCTCACTTGACAGGGGATCACCCCTCCACTTT. This gives the protein CASSLDRGSPLHF.

This chain uses TRBV27 with TRBJ1-2; 7 nucleotides align to TRBD1. The CDR3 contains 15 residues. With 6 bases clipped from V and 5 bases from J, the junction kept 12 bases outside the gene matches. Per germline, CDR1 MNHEY and CDR2 SMNVEV (reference sequence). CDR3 amino acids: CASSRIGTGVYGYTF. The CDR3 DNA reads as TGTGCCAGCAGCCGAATAGGCACAGGGGTTTATGGCTACACCTTC.

In DNA form, the CDR3 reads TGCGCCAGCGCATTACGAGGTTACTCCAATTCACCCCTCCACTTT. Translated: CASALRGYSNSPLHF. The chain joins TRBV10-2 to TRBJ1-6, with D unclear. Trimming cost V 8 bases and J 7 bases, with 18 bases left between them. The CDR3 sequence is 15 residues long. Germline loops: CDR1 WSHSY, CDR2 SAAADI.

This chain uses TRBV7-2 with TRBJ2-1; 9 positions agree with TRBD1. Trimming took 2 bases from V and 2 from J; bases not matched to a gene: 7. The CDR3 length is 17 residues. CDR1 and CDR2 from the germline V gene are SGHTA and FQGNSA. CDR3 sequence reads: CASSLSPGQGAYNEQFF. The CDR3 region has the DNA TGTGCCAGCAGCTTATCTCCGGGACAGGGTGCCTACAATGAGCAGTTCTTC. Full variable domain (missing parts from reference TRBV7-2 and TRBJ2-1): GAGVSQSPSNKVTEKGKDVELRCDPISGHTALYWYRQSLGQGLEFLIYFQGNSAPDKSGLPSDRFSAERTGGSVSTLTIQRTQQEDSAVYLCASSLSPGQGAYNEQFFGPGTRLTVL.

This clone occurred once. This sequence joins TRBV9 and TRBJ2-1; 9 bases map to TRBD2. Unmatched junction bases numbered 9, after V lost 0 bases and J lost 5 bases. CDR3 length: 17 amino acids. Germline CDR1 is SGDLS and CDR2 is YYNGEE. This chain's CDR3 is CASSVEPSGNSNNEQFF. The CDR3 DNA reads as TGTGCCAGCAGCGTAGAGCCTAGCGGGAATTCGAACAATGAGCAGTTCTTC.

The chain employs TRBV2 and TRBJ1-5, with D possibly being TRBD1 (5 bases). Germline CDR1 reads SNHLY; CDR2 reads FYNNEI. The CDR3 has 13 residues. V lost 7 bases and J lost 2, with 9 bases in between. As DNA, the CDR3 is TGTGCCAGCAAGGGGCTTGGCAATCAGCCCCAGCATTTT. Translating it yields CASKGLGNQPQHF.

This chain connects TRBV18 to TRBJ1-1, with 12 bases identical to TRBD1. The CDR3 loop spans 15 amino acids. The V and J ends lost 3 bases and 7 bases, in that order; junction bases with no gene match: 6. Germline V CDR1 and CDR2: KGHSH, LQKENI. This chain's CDR3 is CASSPGGQGAGEAFF. CDR3 sequence (DNA): TGTGCCAGCTCACCTGGGGGACAGGGGGCAGGTGAAGCTTTCTTT.